The subject of this entry is one T cell receptor beta chain. In the original processing: By means of reference gene primer amplification, nucleated cell counts were estimated. The assay was immunoSEQ multiplex PCR, and TCRdb's table has in-frame clones only and misses some. Clone size and the V and J calls come from that table; the DNA yielded D and trimming. The repertoire holds 30,000 to 40,000 clones, roughly 90% seen once, with 14% in the top ten. This sample is part of a study of blood T cell repertoires in COVID-19. Study overall: The samples span acute and convalescent COVID-19 from the United States, Italy and Spain. The cDNA or gDNA used as material had been derived from T cells, B-cell-depleted T cells, or PBMCs.

With 5 bases removed from V and 7 bases from J, the gap between germline ends came to 18 bases. The CDR3 runs 14 residues. Germline CDR1 reads MNHEY; CDR2 reads SVGAGI. Sequenced input: peripheral blood. The chain is built from TRBV6-5 and TRBJ2-7; maybe TRBD2 (6 bases). This clonotype was sampled from a human donor with active COVID-19. The donor label of this sample is uncertain. CDR3 residues: CASSSYDGAGEQYF. The CDR3 DNA reads as TGTGCCAGCAGTAGCTACGACGGGGCGGGGGAGCAGTACTTC.